The clone carrying this T cell receptor (beta chain) was picked up many times. As yet, its antigen is unknown. TCRdb itself ran the PCR reads through MiXCR, one entry per CDR3 protein. The sample carries 460,000 or so distinct CDR3 sequences, around 21% recorded once. The data originate from a study of molecular identifiers for immune sequencing clone quantification. Study-wide context: Four portions were sequenced after RNA from about 21,000 or 97,000 naive CD8 cells was split five ways in replicates.

Trimming removed 5 bases from V and 1 base from J, with 12 bases in between. The CDR3 extends over 14 amino acids. Germline V gene lookup returns CDR1 MNHEY and CDR2 SVGAGI. The study, taken as a whole, reports: Spiked-in Jurkat TCR RNA corresponding to one cell was reported as detectable against 1 million or so naive cells.

CD8+CD4-CCR7+CD45RA+ cells were sorted as naive CD8 T cells. The gene calls are TRBV6-5 and TRBJ2-7; D gene uncertain. The source material was naive CD8+ T cells from blood, with Jurkat cell RNA spiked in. Subset specified: FACS-sorted CD8+CD4-CCR7+CD45RA+ naive T cells. This clonotype was obtained from a human donor in good health. Some libraries in this study had Jurkat cell RNA spiked in. The CDR3 DNA sequence: TGTGCCAGCAGTACCGGCTGGGGTTCCTACGAGCAGTACTTC. Protein sequence: CASSTGWGSYEQYF.